The next 19 T cell receptor beta chains were all read from a single sample in a study of OX40 agonist ivuxolimab in advanced cancers. The library relied on the immunoSEQ multiplex PCR assay. TCRdb took this table from immuneACCESS and kept in-frame rearrangements with V and J called. Such tables lack part of the clones; where checked against another copy, unresolved V genes explain under half of the gap, and the rest is unexplained. The sample has roughly 87,000 clones on record, about 90% of them singletons. Roughly 8.9% of the sample is taken by the ten largest. This sample comprised CD4+ or CD8+ T cells sorted from blood, obtained in a trial of the OX40 agonist ivuxolimab. The receptors come from an adult with an advanced solid tumor such as melanoma, head and neck, liver or kidney cancer.

The J gene is TRBJ2-1, the V gene TRBV25-1, with D uncertain. The CDR3 contains 11 residues. V was shortened by 3 bases and J by 7 bases, with 4 bases between the two germline ends. Germline assignment: CDR1 MGHDK and CDR2 SYGVNS. The DNA of the CDR3 is TGTGCCAGCAGTGAGGTTAATGAGCAGTTCTTC. Translated, it gives CASSEVNEQFF.

The V gene is TRBV6-6, the J gene TRBJ1-5; D call uncertain. Germline loops: CDR1 MNHNY, CDR2 SVGAGI (reference sequence). The CDR3 is 12 residues long. V lost 7 bases, J lost 6 bases, and 10 bases lay in between. This chain's CDR3 is CASIGWGQPQHF. The CDR3 DNA reads TGTGCCAGCATCGGGTGGGGTCAGCCCCAGCATTTT.

The rearrangement joins TRBV20-1 to TRBJ2-4; no firm D call. The ends were cut back, 1 base at V and 5 bases at J, with 3 bases in the middle. The CDR3 covers 11 residues. In germline, CDR1 is DFQATT, CDR2 SNEGSKA (reference sequence). The CDR3 loop is CSARGQNIQYF. The CDR3 region has the DNA TGCAGTGCTAGAGGCCAAAACATTCAGTACTTC.

V and J are TRBV2 and TRBJ2-4; D not certain. CDR3 length: 14 residues. Trimming took off 0 bases at V and 8 bases at J, with 11 bases between the two ends. Germline V gene lookup returns CDR1 SNHLY and CDR2 FYNNEI. The CDR3 nucleotides are TGTGCCAGCAGTGAAGCAGGCCAGATGGACATTCAGTACTTC. Its protein product is CASSEAGQMDIQYF.

This chain uses TRBV2 with TRBJ1-6; TRBD1 matches at 9 bases. The CDR3 is 15 residues long. Germline V gene data show CDR1 as SNHLY and CDR2 as FYNNEI. Trimming took 9 bases from V and 7 from J; bases not matched to a gene: 10. CDR3 sequence: CARGTGLEYNSPLHF. For the CDR3, the DNA is TGTGCCAGGGGGACAGGGTTGGAATACAATTCACCCCTCCACTTT.

The chain uses TRBV5-4 and TRBJ2-2; TRBD2 matches 12 bases. Per the germline V gene, CDR1 is SGHNT and CDR2 is YYREEE (reference sequence). J gave up 6 bases and V 4 bases, and 4 bases lay outside the gene matches. CDR3 length equals 15 residues. CDR3 nucleotides: TGTGCCAGCAGCCCTAGCGGGGGGGCCGCCGGGGAGCTGTTTTTT. Protein: CASSPSGGAAGELFF.

This clone was detected a few times. The CDR3 protein is CAWSVFGWSNQPQHF. The CDR3 DNA reads as TGTGCCTGGAGTGTATTCGGGTGGAGCAATCAGCCCCAGCATTTT. The chain has TRBV30 and TRBJ1-5; D is ambiguous. V was cut by 0 bases and J by 1 base, with 10 bases left in between. CDR1 and CDR2 from the germline V gene are GTSNPN and SVGIG (reference sequence). The CDR3 totals 15 residues.

The V and J genes are TRBV7-3 and TRBJ2-7; D is unclear. Trimming left V 4 bases short and J 3 bases short, with 10 bases between. This CDR3 contains 13 residues. Germline CDR1 SGHTA, CDR2 FQGTGA. The CDR3 reads CASSSRIVYEQYV. DNA of the CDR3: TGTGCCAGCAGCTCTCGGATAGTCTACGAGCAGTACGTC.

With respect to this clone: Other nucleotide sequences in the sample specify the same CDR3. The gene calls are TRBV15 and TRBJ1-3, with D possibly being TRBD1 (6 bases). The CDR3 contains 16 residues. Germline V gene sequence: CDR1 LNHNV, CDR2 YYDKDF (reference sequence). Deletions cut 3 bases from V and 4 bases from J, with 16 bases between. The CDR3: CATSSSGVPPGNTIYF. The CDR3 coding sequence is TGTGCCACCAGCAGCTCAGGGGTTCCTCCCGGAAACACCATATATTTT.

The chain carries TRBV28 and TRBJ2-5, with D uncertain. CDR1 is MDHEN, CDR2 SYDVKM, per germline. CDR3 length: 15 amino acids. V shed 1 base and J shed 3 bases, with 12 bases lying between them. In nucleotides, the CDR3 is TGTGCCAGCAGTTTATCCCTAACTGTTAAAGAGACCCAGTACTTC. It encodes CASSLSLTVKETQYF.

This chain links TRBV5-1 with TRBJ2-1; 13 bases fit TRBD2. V lost 5 bases to trimming and J lost 3 bases; unmatched junction nucleotides: 8. The CDR3 spans 17 residues. Germline CDR1 and CDR2: SGHRS and YFSETQ. For the CDR3, the DNA is TGCGCCAGCAGAGTCACTAGCGGGGGGGCCTTCTACAATGAGCAGTTCTTC. It encodes CASRVTSGGAFYNEQFF.

The chain is built from TRBV11-2 and TRBJ2-1; D gene unclear. This CDR3 region has 13 residues. Per the germline V gene, CDR1 is SGHAT and CDR2 is FQNNGV. The V and J ends lost 1 base and 7 bases respectively, with 8 bases between them. The CDR3: CASSLVFTNEQFF. The CDR3 DNA reads TGTGCCAGCAGCTTAGTCTTTACGAATGAGCAGTTCTTC. Using reference TRBV11-2 and TRBJ2-1 for the parts outside the CDR3, the full variable domain is EAGVAQSPRYKIIEKRQSVAFWCNPISGHATLYWYQQILGQGPKLLIQFQNNGVVDDSQLPKDRFSAERLKGVDSTLKIQPAKLEDSAVYLCASSLVFTNEQFFGPGTRLTVL.

This sequence joins TRBV6-5 and TRBJ1-2; TRBD1 matches at 11 bases. The CDR3 contains 15 residues. The germline gives CDR1 MNHEY, CDR2 SVGAGI. The V segment lost 5 bases and the J segment 4 bases; nucleotides outside the gene matches: 6. CDR3 bases: TGTGCCAGCAGTCCTTGGACAGGGGGCGCCTATGGCTACACCTTC. The encoded protein is CASSPWTGGAYGYTF.

The chain recombines TRBV6-5 with TRBJ2-2; D uncertain. V was shortened by 6 bases and J by 2 bases, with 4 bases between the two germline ends. Germline CDR1 and CDR2: MNHEY and SVGAGI. The CDR3 totals 12 residues. CDR3 coding DNA: TGTGCCAGCAGAGGCAACACCGGGGAGCTGTTTTTT. Translated: CASRGNTGELFF.

Here the CDR3 reads CASSETGLSNQPQHF. The CDR3 DNA reads as TGTGCCAGCTCAGAGACAGGTCTTAGCAATCAGCCCCAGCATTTT. This sequence joins TRBV18 and TRBJ1-5, with D maybe TRBD1 (6 bases). This CDR3 comprises 15 residues. Germline CDR1 and CDR2: KGHSH and LQKENI. Trimming shortened V by 5 bases and J by 0 bases, and 11 bases separated the two germline ends.

The rearrangement uses TRBV28 and TRBJ2-1; 9 nucleotides align to TRBD1. V dropped 5 bases and J dropped 13; count of bases not matched to a gene: 6. Germline values: CDR1 MDHEN, CDR2 SYDVKM. The CDR3 length is 12 residues. For the CDR3, the DNA is TGTGCCAGCAGTCAACAGGGGGCGCAACAGTTCTTC. Translating gives CASSQQGAQQFF. The variable domain in full, completed from reference TRBV28 and TRBJ2-1, reads DVKVTQSSRYLVKRTGEKVFLECVQDMDHENMFWYRQDPGLGLRLIYFSYDVKMKEKGDIPEGYSVSREKKERFSLILESASTNQTSMYLCASSQQGAQQFFGPGTRLTVL.

The chain is built from TRBV4-3 and TRBJ2-1; tentative D call: TRBD2 (5 bases). V was pared by 3 bases and J by 7 bases, with 10 bases between. Germline V gene sequence: CDR1 LGHNA, CDR2 YSLEER. CDR3 length equals 13 residues. The CDR3 sequence: CASSQGLANEQFF. DNA for the CDR3: TGCGCCAGCAGCCAGGGCCTAGCTAATGAGCAGTTCTTC.

This clone was found once. The chain uses TRBV7-9 and TRBJ1-1; possibly TRBD1 for D (6 bases). CDR1 and CDR2 (germline): SEHNR, FQNEAQ (reference sequence). Trimming cost V 7 bases and J 5 bases, with 20 bases left between them. The CDR3 covers 15 residues. The CDR3 sequence is CASINPEGGGTEAFF. CDR3 bases: TGTGCCAGCATCAACCCCGAGGGGGGAGGTACTGAAGCTTTCTTT.

The sample holds one count of this clone. V is TRBV28 and J is TRBJ1-5; 7 bases are a match to TRBD1. The CDR3 has 15 amino acids. Trimming took 0 bases from V and 7 from J; bases not matched to a gene: 6. Germline V gene sequence: CDR1 MDHEN, CDR2 SYDVKM. CDR3 DNA: TGTGCCAGCAGTTTATGGACAGGGCAGGGGCAGCCCCAGCATTTT. Its translation is CASSLWTGQGQPQHF.